This T cell receptor (beta chain) was found in a study of shared clonotypes between healthy human individuals (dated by TCRdb to the early 2020s). Study-wide context: The cohort comprised a couple of women and a few men aged 18 to 49 years. Per donor, leukapheresis produced somewhere between about 0.9 and 9.5 billion PBMCs. To increase sequencing depth and limit assay-specific biases, TCR repertoire library preparation and sequencing were carried out by different laboratories using diverse techniques. For each donor, CD4 naive and CD4 memory were each given three plates, CD8 naive was given two plates, and CD8 memory was given one plate. To estimate repertoire size and how much clonotype sharing occurs between individuals, the study deeply sequenced the blood TCR repertoires of several healthy adults. The paper's findings and limits, for the study overall: Estimated clonotype richness was generally larger for naive than for memory subsets. Compared with non-shared clonotypes, clonotypes shared by all four sorted-subset donors had higher generation probabilities. Pairwise subsampling indicated that sequencing depth was expected to affect the degree of clonotype sharing among donors. Sampling was restricted to blood, and TCR repertoires in tissue are likely to differ from TCR repertoires in blood. The genetic and exposure-history diversity represented was limited by the small number of donors. Rarefaction of sorted-subset datasets indicated incomplete sequencing despite the large sequencing depth. Roughly 5% of naive CD4, 3.5% of naive CD8, 2.3% of memory CD4, and more than 0.35% of memory CD8 clonotypes were shared across several donors.

CD8 naive samples were CD45RO-negative cells positively selected for CCR7, giving a CD45RA+CCR7+ population that excluded TemRA cells. Donors were healthy HIV-negative adults with no recently reported acute infections or vaccinations. Every donor was a Caucasian adult residing in Nashville, Tennessee, USA. Blood was obtained by leukapheresis, after which PBMCs were separated by Ficoll-Histopaque density gradient centrifugation and cryopreserved in liquid nitrogen vapor phase. Purity and quantity of every magnetically sorted T cell population were checked by analytical flow cytometry. Genomic DNA was isolated from each sorted fraction and quantified by UV absorbance on a Nanodrop 2000c. In regard to this clone: The antigen it recognizes is unknown. Qualities for individual bases were not recorded, and no much larger clone is one base off.

Using the deep immunoSEQ assay, TCR CDR3 regions were amplified from genomic DNA by multiplex PCR. Genomic DNA extracted from each cell subset was distributed evenly over all wells of several immunoSEQ 96-well plates, and each plate served as one replicate. Each replicate PCR for sorted subsets received 200 ng genomic DNA, equal to about 30,000 T cell genomes. Purified libraries were quantified with a Qubit 3.0 fluorometer, sized on a Bioanalyzer 2100, and re-quantified with the KAPA Library Quantification kit. Each immunoSEQ 96-well plate was sequenced on its own single-read 150-cycle Illumina NextSeq 550 flow cell. Per the source publication's procedure: Because only junctional sequences without quality scores were contained in the immunoSEQ output, filtering matching that applied to full-length reads could not be performed. Sequences were annotated with PyIR, a Python wrapper for IgBLAST v1.9, and V/J genes and CDR3 were assigned using IMGT germline references. Reads were filtered out if the reads had weak V/J assignments (E-value above 1e-6), no CDR3, stop codons, out-of-frame junctions, or ambiguous translated residues. V3J clonotypes were defined as sequences sharing the same inferred V gene, J gene, and CDR3 amino acid sequence. Percentage overlap between repertoires was calculated by dividing the number of shared unique clonotypes by the size of the smaller repertoire. Three approaches were used to assess repertoire richness: RTK rarefaction, the Chao1 estimator, and Recon v2.1 estimates of unobserved clonotypes. Generation probabilities were computed with OLGA for all TCRbeta clonotypes obtained by the gDNA method from a few donors. The table was pulled from immuneACCESS by TCRdb, which kept in-frame rearrangements only. Such tables lose some clones; where checked, under half of the loss comes from unresolved V genes, and the rest has no known cause. D and trimming were read from the DNA, whereas the V and J calls and clone size are those reported in that table. This sample comprises about 2 million clones, around 96% of them detected only once. The ten largest clones represent about 1.1% of the sample.

Including cysteine and phenylalanine, the CDR3 has 15 amino acids. Only the CDR3 portion is preserved as DNA: 45 bases, with reading frame beginning at the first base. CDR1 and CDR2 (MNHEY, SVGAGI) derive from the germline V gene. V is shortened by 0 bases, J by 5 bases, and the region joining them spans 13 bases. The sequence joins TRBV6-5 to TRBJ1-1; a tentative D call is TRBD1 (5 bases match). This clonotype was sampled from a man aged 18-30 years in good health. The specimen was naive CD8+ T cells sorted from blood. Taken with the paper, the label for cell subset or site translates to: CD45RA+CCR7+. The base sequence is TGTGCCAGCAGTTACTCCCCAGGGCTGAGGACTGAAGCTTTCTTT. The encoded protein is CASSYSPGLRTEAFF.